This TCR beta chain was profiled in a study of blood T cells in healthy people across ages. This CDR3 has 14 residues. The germline V gene has CDR1 ENHRY and CDR2 SYGVKD. V was clipped by 3 bases and J by 5 bases, with 12 bases between them. Donors gave around 9.3 milliliters of peripheral blood apiece. A few counts support this clonotype. A second PCR, run for roughly 7 to 11 cycles, used a sample-barcoded 5' primer plus a J-beta primer mix. The yield of each sample was at least 2.5 million CDR3-containing paired-end reads. Each CDR3 protein gets one entry after TCRdb re-called the 5' RACE reads with MiXCR. Among about 1.1 million distinct CDR3 sequences, around two fifths were seen once, and the ten largest hold about an eighth.

Sequencing was performed on blood. The source is a man aged 18 to 35 in good health. V usage is TRBV10-3 and J usage is TRBJ2-3; D remains unclear. Here the CDR3 reads CAISDPLRGDTQYF. The CDR3 DNA follows: TGTGCCATCAGTGACCCTCTACGCGGAGATACGCAGTATTTT.